This T cell receptor (beta chain) was sequenced for a study of identical twins. Concerning this clonotype: The antigen is undetermined.

MiXCR, applied by TCRdb to the 5' RACE reads, yields one record per CDR3 protein. The table lists about 300,000 distinct CDR3 sequences, 9% to 15% of them singletons. Study-wide findings and caveats: Twin pairs' shared out-of-frame alpha sequences were enriched in low generation probability. Fewer insertions characterized abundant cord blood beta clonotypes, whereas memory repertoires showed none. Its conclusions, products of cross-sectional statistical analysis, did not come from following the same donors. It was out-of-frame TCR alpha sharing in monozygotic twins that models underestimated.

This CDR3 region has 12 residues. Per germline, CDR1 SGHRS and CDR2 YFSETQ. The V and J ends lost 4 bases and 4 bases respectively, with 8 bases between them. The same sample was also studied in work on yellow fever vaccine responses in identical twins.

The sequence was collected from a woman aged 18-30 years in good health. V is TRBV5-1 and J is TRBJ1-2; a weak D match, TRBD1 (5 bases). The sequencing sample was made of CD8+ T cells sorted from blood. CDR3 in DNA: TGCGCCAGCAGCGATACAGGCTATGGCTACACCTTC. It is translated as CASSDTGYGYTF.